This T cell receptor (beta chain) stems from a study of blood T cell repertoires in COVID-19. Whole-study context: Whether acute or convalescent, the COVID-19 samples came from the United States, Italy and Spain.

Clones were read by immunoSEQ multiplex PCR, and TCRdb kept only the in-frame ones, dropping some. Here the sample spans about 200,000 clones, about 82% being singletons. Germline values: CDR1 LGHNA, CDR2 YNFKEQ. V was trimmed by 0 bases and J by 3 bases, leaving 15 bases between them. This CDR3 has 16 residues. The sequence was collected from a man in his forties or fifties with acute COVID-19. The material sequenced was PBMCs or T cells enriched from blood (not recorded which). The chain recombines TRBV4-2 with TRBJ2-7; D is perhaps TRBD2 (6 bases). The CDR3 protein is CASSQDSPSVFYEQYF. The CDR3, as DNA: TGTGCCAGCAGCCAAGATTCGCCTAGCGTGTTCTACGAGCAGTACTTC.